These T cell receptor beta chains were read from a single sample in a study. Some clones are missing from TCRdb's copy, which holds only in-frame ones; the method was immunoSEQ multiplex PCR. The table includes around 50,000 clones, more than 85% detected once. Input material: PBMCs. The receptors derive from a man aged 40-50 years with rheumatoid arthritis. The CDR3 runs from the conserved cysteine through the conserved F or W. D genes are given only for firm matches. Size values are once, few and many counts, or a class for expanded clones, and some rows have none.

size	D	J	V	CDR3	DNA
NA	TRBD1	TRBJ2-5	TRBV27	CASSSRTGNIEETQYF	TGTGCCAGCAGTTCTCGGACAGGGAACATTGAAGAGACCCAGTACTTC
NA	NA	TRBJ1-2	TRBV7-9	CASSLSGQVRDQSYGYTF	TGTGCCAGCAGCTTAAGCGGGCAAGTGAGGGACCAGTCCTATGGCTACACCTTC
NA	NA	TRBJ1-5	TRBV19	CASSIWTDSNQPQHF	TGTGCCAGTAGTATCTGGACGGATAGCAATCAGCCCCAGCATTTT
NA	NA	TRBJ2-7	TRBV5-6	CASRKIPLYEQYF	TGTGCCAGCAGAAAGATCCCCCTCTACGAGCAGTACTTC
NA	NA	TRBJ1-1	TRBV9	CASSVVAENTEAFF	TGTGCCAGCAGCGTAGTGGCCGAGAACACTGAAGCTTTCTTT
NA	NA	TRBJ1-5	TRBV3-1/TRBV3-2	CASSQRGGGPQHF	TGTGCCAGCAGCCAGAGAGGGGGTGGGCCCCAGCATTTT
NA	NA	TRBJ1-3	TRBV5-1	CASSQTGSGNTIYF	TGCGCCAGCAGCCAAACAGGGTCGGGAAACACCATATATTTT
NA	TRBD2	TRBJ2-1	TRBV28	CATNESGRSEKEQFF	TGTGCCACCAACGAAAGCGGGAGGTCGGAAAAAGAGCAGTTCTTC
NA	TRBD2	TRBJ2-1	TRBV7-2	CASSVTSGSYNEQFF	TGTGCCAGCAGCGTAACTAGCGGATCCTACAATGAGCAGTTCTTC
few	NA	TRBJ1-4	TRBV7-2	CASSLVPTNLATNEKLFF	TGTGCCAGCAGCTTAGTCCCCACGAACCTGGCAACTAATGAAAAACTGTTTTTT
NA	TRBD2	TRBJ2-7	TRBV6-5	CASSYSGTSGYYEQYF	TGTGCCAGCAGTTACTCTGGGACTAGCGGGTACTACGAGCAGTACTTC
NA	NA	TRBJ2-2	TRBV18	CASSPPSRDTGELFF	TGTGCCAGCTCACCACCGTCCCGGGACACCGGGGAGCTGTTTTTT
NA	NA	TRBJ1-3	TRBV25-1	CASSERATSGNTIYF	TGTGCCAGCAGTGAGAGAGCGACCTCTGGAAACACCATATATTTT
NA	NA	TRBJ1-6	TRBV28	CASSLWSRGGSPLHF	TGTGCCAGCAGTTTATGGAGCAGGGGAGGTTCACCCCTCCACTTT
NA	NA	TRBJ1-2	TRBV21-1	CASSKRGKPNYGYTF	TGTGCCAGCAGCAAACGGGGCAAGCCTAACTATGGCTACACCTTC
NA	TRBD2	TRBJ2-7	TRBV5-5	CASSFPSGTYEQYF	TGTGCCAGCAGCTTTCCTAGCGGGACCTACGAGCAGTACTTC
NA	NA	TRBJ1-1	TRBV6-4	CASKAGSGNTEAFF	TGTGCCAGCAAGGCAGGTAGCGGGAACACTGAAGCTTTCTTT
NA	TRBD1	TRBJ1-5	TRBV3-1/TRBV3-2	CASSTRQGGQPQHF	TGTGCCAGCAGCACCCGACAGGGCGGCCAGCCCCAGCATTTT
NA	TRBD1	TRBJ1-5	TRBV19	CASSDRGGNQPQHF	TGTGCCAGTAGCGACAGGGGGGGCAATCAGCCCCAGCATTTT
once	NA	TRBJ2-3	TRBV7-3	CASSFTGPVDTQYF	TGTGCCAGCAGCTTCACAGGTCCTGTGGATACGCAGTATTTT
NA	TRBD2	TRBJ2-7	TRBV27	CASSLGLAGREQYF	TGTGCCAGCAGTTTAGGACTAGCGGGAAGGGAGCAGTACTTC
NA	TRBD1	TRBJ2-3	TRBV5-6	CASSLRQGASDTQYF	TGTGCCAGCAGCTTGAGGCAGGGGGCGTCGGATACGCAGTATTTT
NA	NA	TRBJ1-2	TRBV27	CASSTKTETNYGYTF	TGTGCCAGCAGTACTAAGACAGAAACAAACTATGGCTACACCTTC
NA	TRBD1	TRBJ1-1	TRBV19	CASRDRVVNTEAFF	TGTGCCAGTAGGGACAGGGTCGTGAACACTGAAGCTTTCTTT
NA	TRBD1	TRBJ2-7	TRBV10-3	CAISDRVMGQTPYEQYF	TGTGCCATCAGTGACCGGGTAATGGGACAGACCCCCTACGAGCAGTACTTC
NA	NA	TRBJ1-2	TRBV4-1	CASSQETILYGYTF	TGCGCCAGCAGCCAGGAGACGATTCTTTATGGCTACACCTTC
once	NA	TRBJ2-3	TRBV7-9	CASSPYGQDTQYF	TGTGCCAGCAGCCCCTACGGACAGGATACGCAGTATTTT
NA	NA	TRBJ2-5	TRBV5-1	CASSRSSALQETQYF	TGCGCCAGCAGCCGTTCCAGCGCTCTCCAAGAGACCCAGTACTTC
NA	NA	TRBJ1-5	TRBV2	CASSESPYGPQHF	TGTGCCAGCAGTGAGAGCCCATATGGGCCCCAGCATTTT
once	NA	TRBJ1-5	TRBV15	CATSREVVGYGPRHQPQHF	TGTGCCACCAGCAGAGAAGTAGTGGGATACGGACCCCGCCATCAGCCCCAGCATTTT
NA	NA	TRBJ1-5	TRBV7-9	CASSLEVDQPQHF	TGTGCCAGCAGCTTAGAAGTCGATCAGCCCCAGCATTTT
NA	TRBD1	TRBJ1-2	TRBV24-1	CATSIRDRDGYTF	TGTGCCACCAGTATCCGGGACAGAGATGGCTACACCTTC
once	TRBD1	TRBJ1-2	TRBV9	CASSVAAPGTDSSYGYTF	TGTGCCAGCAGCGTAGCCGCCCCCGGGACAGACTCTAGCTATGGCTACACCTTC
NA	NA	TRBJ2-1	TRBV6-4	CASSWRDGNNEQFF	TGTGCCAGCAGTTGGAGGGACGGCAACAATGAGCAGTTCTTC
NA	NA	TRBJ2-1	TRBV28	CASSFPRAGDLLYNEQFF	TGTGCCAGCAGTTTCCCCCGAGCGGGCGACCTACTTTACAATGAGCAGTTCTTC
NA	NA	TRBJ2-7	TRBV6-5	CASSYTGSSYEQYF	TGTGCCAGCAGTTATACAGGGAGCTCCTACGAGCAGTACTTC
NA	TRBD1	TRBJ2-5	TRBV28	CASREQGPRETQYF	TGTGCCAGCAGGGAACAGGGGCCGAGGGAGACCCAGTACTTC
few	NA	TRBJ2-7	TRBV19	CASSNPNYDSGEQYF	TGTGCCAGTAGTAACCCAAACTACGACAGCGGCGAGCAGTACTTC
NA	TRBD1	TRBJ2-1	TRBV11-2	CASSLTGLYNEQFF	TGTGCCAGCAGCTTGACAGGGTTATACAATGAGCAGTTCTTC
NA	NA	TRBJ2-1	TRBV20-1	CSARDPNEQFF	TGCAGTGCTAGAGATCCGAACGAGCAGTTCTTC
NA	TRBD1	TRBJ1-2	TRBV28	CASSSLTGNRGYTF	TGTGCCAGCAGTTCCTTGACAGGGAATCGTGGCTACACCTTC
NA	TRBD1	TRBJ1-2	TRBV27	CASSFGQELLYGYTF	TGTGCCAGCAGTTTCGGACAGGAGCTTCTCTATGGCTACACCTTC
NA	TRBD1	TRBJ2-1	TRBV6-5	CASSYGQGDNNEQFF	TGTGCCAGCAGTTACGGACAGGGGGATAACAATGAGCAGTTCTTC
NA	NA	TRBJ1-2	TRBV27	CASSFTGRVGYGYTF	TGTGCCAGCAGTTTTACAGGCCGGGTTGGGTATGGCTACACCTTC
NA	NA	TRBJ2-7	TRBV27	CASTDTVYEQYF	TGTGCCAGCACGGACACTGTCTACGAGCAGTACTTC
NA	TRBD2	TRBJ2-3	TRBV24-1	CASHGATSDCADTQYF	TGTGCCAGCCATGGGGCCACTAGCGATTGCGCAGATACGCAGTATTTT
NA	TRBD1	TRBJ2-6	TRBV9	CASSVFGTVSGANVLTF	TGTGCCAGCAGCGTATTCGGGACAGTCTCTGGGGCCAACGTCCTGACTTTC
NA	NA	TRBJ2-5	TRBV29-1	CSVDRGGETQYF	TGCAGCGTTGATCGGGGCGGGGAGACCCAGTACTTC
NA	TRBD2	TRBJ2-7	TRBV7-9	CASSLQGGSTYEQYF	TGTGCCAGCAGCTTGCAGGGCGGGAGTACCTACGAGCAGTACTTC
NA	NA	TRBJ1-1	TRBV15	CATSRVARAHEAFF	TGTGCCACCAGCAGAGTGGCCAGGGCCCATGAAGCTTTCTTT